This TCR beta chain comes out of a study of blood T cell repertoires in COVID-19. The method was immunoSEQ multiplex PCR; TCRdb's version includes in-frame clones alone and lacks a portion of them. The table includes fewer than 90,000 clones, about 95% detected once. This CDR3 region has 16 residues. Trimming removed 0 bases from V and 0 bases from J, with 10 bases in between. Germline CDR1 is SGHNT and CDR2 is YYREEE (reference sequence). V is TRBV5-4 and J is TRBJ2-4; a weak D match, TRBD1 (5 bases). The sample taken for sequencing was peripheral blood. The source is a human donor with active COVID-19. The donor label of this sample is uncertain. CDR3 region: CASSLGGLEAKNIQYF. CDR3 DNA: TGTGCCAGCAGCTTGGGGGGCCTCGAAGCCAAAAACATTCAGTACTTC.